These 27 T cell receptor beta chains were all obtained from the same sample, sequenced in a study of cytomegalovirus exposure and HLA in healthy donors (TCRdb year 2017). The library relied on the immunoSEQ multiplex PCR assay. For the multiplex PCR, a mixture combining 60 forward primers for TCR Vbeta segments and 13 reverse primers for TCR Jbeta segments was used. In its TCRdb copy, this immuneACCESS table keeps in-frame sequences only and misses some clones. Where compared with another copy, unresolved V genes explain less than half of these, and the others have no known cause. Recorded for this sample are 150,000 to 200,000 clones; less than 90% of them occurred a single time. The ten top clones hold roughly 6.2% of the sample. Sequencing was done on a sample of PBMCs. The source is a male donor in good health and CMV-seropositive.

The chain links TRBV28 to TRBJ2-2, with TRBD1 matching 8 bases. Germline V gene sequence: CDR1 MDHEN, CDR2 SYDVKM. The junction had 8 bases not matched to a gene; V was cut back by 2 bases and J by 6 bases. The CDR3 is 16 residues long. CDR3 sequence reads: CASSLPRTGWAGELFF. CDR3 nucleotides: TGTGCCAGCAGTTTACCCCGGACAGGGTGGGCCGGGGAGCTGTTTTTT.

The V gene is TRBV19, the J gene TRBJ1-1; TRBD1 aligns across 7 bases. The CDR3 is made up of 15 amino acids. Per germline, CDR1 LNHDA and CDR2 SQIVND (reference sequence). V trimming: 6 bases; J trimming: 0 bases; junction bases outside the gene matches: 7. The DNA for the CDR3 is TGTGCCAGTAGATGGGGGACAGACATGAACACTGAAGCTTTCTTT. This codes for CASRWGTDMNTEAFF.

This chain joins TRBV6-5 and TRBJ2-5; D call uncertain. The V gene lost 0 bases and the J gene lost 4 bases, with 3 bases spanning the gap. The CDR3 extends over 12 amino acids. Germline V gives CDR1 MNHEY, CDR2 SVGAGI. The CDR3 DNA reads as TGTGCCAGCAGTTACTCGAGAGAGACCCAGTACTTC. Translating gives CASSYSRETQYF.

The chain couples TRBV7-6 to TRBJ2-3; TRBD1 matches at 9 bases. Trimming removed 3 bases from V and 2 bases from J; junction bases left unmatched: 9. Germline CDR1 is SGHVS and CDR2 is FNYEAQ. The CDR3 runs to 17 residues. CDR3 amino acids: CASSFSTGGHPTDTQYF. CDR3 DNA: TGTGCCAGCAGCTTTTCGACAGGGGGACACCCCACAGATACGCAGTATTTT.

In its sample, this clone was seen once. The chain employs TRBV9 and TRBJ1-4; 7 bases fit TRBD1. The J segment lost 8 bases and the V segment lost 2 bases, leaving 9 bases of the junction unmatched. The germline gives CDR1 SGDLS, CDR2 YYNGEE. This CDR3 has 15 amino acids. The CDR3 DNA is TGTGCCAGCAGCGTCGAGACAGGGTCGTGGGAAAAACTGTTTTTT. This sequence encodes CASSVETGSWEKLFF.

This clone was seen a single time. The chain is built from TRBV4-2 and TRBJ1-2; 9 bases line up with TRBD1. Germline-derived CDR1 and CDR2 are LGHNA and YNFKEQ. This CDR3 comprises 16 residues. V gave up 1 base and J gave up 2 bases; unmatched junction bases: 5. Here the CDR3 DNA reads TGTGCCAGCAGCCAAGCGATGGGACAGGGAAACTATGGCTACACCTTC. Amino acid sequence: CASSQAMGQGNYGYTF.

The chain is built from TRBV19 and TRBJ1-4; D is possibly TRBD1 (6 bases). The CDR3 extends over 16 amino acids. The ends were cut back, 7 bases at V and 0 bases at J, with 15 bases in the middle. CDR1 and CDR2 (germline): LNHDA, SQIVND (reference sequence). The CDR3 region has the DNA TGTGCCAGTACCCCAGGGGACCTCGCAACTAATGAAAAACTGTTTTTT. It encodes CASTPGDLATNEKLFF.

This clone was picked up one time. The chain is built from TRBV4-1 and TRBJ2-5; no reliable D call. V was shortened by 0 bases and J by 7 bases, with 9 bases between the two germline ends. The germline CDR1 and CDR2 sequences are MGHRA and YSYEKL. The CDR3 length is 13 residues. The CDR3 here is CASSQDPLGTQYF. The CDR3 DNA sequence: TGCGCCAGCAGCCAAGATCCCCTAGGGACCCAGTACTTC.

The genes are TRBV9 and TRBJ2-1, with D perhaps matching TRBD2 (5 bases). This CDR3 is 15 amino acids long. CDR1 SGDLS and CDR2 YYNGEE come from the germline V gene. V lost 0 bases and J lost 5, with 12 bases in between. The CDR3 nucleotides are TGTGCCAGCAGCGTAGTCGGGGATACTAACAATGAGCAGTTCTTC. Translating gives CASSVVGDTNNEQFF. Filled out from reference TRBV9 and TRBJ2-1, the complete variable domain reads DSGVTQTPKHLITATGQRVTLRCSPRSGDLSVYWYQQSLDQGLQFLIQYYNGEERAKGNILERFSAQQFPDLHSELNLSSLELGDSALYFCASSVVGDTNNEQFFGPGTRLTVL.

The chain is built from TRBV5-8 and TRBJ1-5, with D tentatively TRBD1 (6 bases). Germline lookup yields CDR1 SGHTS and CDR2 YDEGEE. This CDR3 has 16 residues. V was trimmed by 2 bases and J by 0 bases, leaving 12 bases between them. CDR3 nucleotides: TGTGCCAGCAGCTTTTACAGGGCCCGTAGCAATCAGCCCCAGCATTTT. As protein: CASSFYRARSNQPQHF.

V and J are TRBV19 and TRBJ2-7, with 14 nucleotides matching TRBD2. This CDR3 is built from 16 residues. With 4 bases clipped from V and 1 base from J, the junction kept 3 bases outside the gene matches. Germline V gives CDR1 LNHDA, CDR2 SQIVND (reference sequence). CDR3 sequence reads: CASSTGLAGGSYEQYF. CDR3 DNA sequence: TGTGCCAGTAGTACAGGACTAGCGGGAGGATCCTACGAGCAGTACTTC.

The CDR3 DNA is TGTGCCAGCAGCTTACCCCCCAGGGTAGGATATGGCTACACCTTC. It specifies CASSLPPRVGYGYTF. The genes are TRBV11-2 and TRBJ1-2; TRBD1 might be the D (5 bases). V dropped 2 bases and J dropped 5 bases, with 15 bases sitting between them. The CDR3 consists of 15 residues. CDR1 is SGHAT and CDR2 is FQNNGV in the germline V gene.

Turning to this clone: One end of the junction varies from germline; a read error may be responsible. The V and J genes are TRBV6-5 and TRBJ2-7; tentative D call: TRBD1 (7 bases). The length of the CDR3 is 14 residues. Germline V gives CDR1 MNHEY, CDR2 SVGAGI. The CDR3 sequence: CATAGPGGMYEQYF. The DNA for the CDR3 is TGTGCTACAGCGGGCCCAGGGGGAATGTACGAACAGTACTTC.

This clone is a singleton in its sample. This sequence joins TRBV7-9 and TRBJ2-3, with D uncertain. This CDR3 has 14 amino acids. V shed 5 bases and J shed 3 bases, with 12 bases lying between them. CDR1 and CDR2 from the germline V gene are SEHNR and FQNEAQ (reference sequence). Here the CDR3 DNA reads TGTGCCAGCAGCCCACCTCTGCGAACAGATACGCAGTATTTT. Its protein product is CASSPPLRTDTQYF.

The chain is built from TRBV6-4 and TRBJ2-7; 11 bases align to TRBD2. Germline V gene data show CDR1 as MRHNA and CDR2 as SNTAGT. The V gene end was trimmed by 4 bases and the J gene end by 6 bases; junction bases not matched to a gene: 8. This CDR3 has 15 residues. CDR3 residues: CASSALLAGVSEQYF. The CDR3 DNA is TGTGCCAGCAGTGCCCTACTAGCGGGAGTAAGCGAGCAGTACTTC.

This chain joins TRBV7-2 and TRBJ1-2; 8 bases align to TRBD1. Germline loops: CDR1 SGHTA, CDR2 FQGNSA. The ends lost 5 bases at V and 3 bases at J; junction bases unmatched: 2. This CDR3 has 13 amino acids. CDR3 coding DNA: TGTGCCAGCAGCGCGACAGGGGACTATGGCTACACCTTC. Its translation: CASSATGDYGYTF.

The chain recombines TRBV27 with TRBJ1-2, with 8 nucleotides matching TRBD1. CDR1 MNHEY and CDR2 SMNVEV come from the germline V gene (reference sequence). V trimming: 0 bases; J trimming: 6 bases; junction bases outside the gene matches: 6. The CDR3 covers 15 residues. CDR3 sequence: CASSLSRQGRDGYTF. The CDR3 coding sequence is TGTGCCAGCAGTTTATCCCGACAGGGGAGAGATGGCTACACCTTC.

The J gene is TRBJ2-3, the V gene TRBV9, with a tentative D call TRBD1 (6 bases). Germline V gene lookup returns CDR1 SGDLS and CDR2 YYNGEE. Trimming cost V 3 bases and J 1 base, with 15 bases left between them. The CDR3 consists of 16 residues. This chain's CDR3 is CASSETHRAGTDTQYF. As DNA, the CDR3 is TGTGCCAGCAGCGAAACACACAGGGCGGGCACAGATACGCAGTATTTT.

The V and J genes are TRBV6-5 and TRBJ2-5, with no clear D. CDR1 and CDR2 (germline): MNHEY, SVGAGI. V lost 0 bases and J lost 5, with 7 bases in between. The CDR3 extends over 13 amino acids. The CDR3 is CASSYSGVETQYF. The CDR3 DNA reads TGTGCCAGCAGTTACTCTGGAGTGGAGACCCAGTACTTC.

This sequence joins TRBV15 and TRBJ2-5, with 10 bases identical to TRBD1. This CDR3 spans 14 amino acids. V lost 3 bases to trimming and J lost 5 bases; unmatched junction nucleotides: 3. CDR1 and CDR2 (germline): LNHNV, YYDKDF (reference sequence). CDR3 sequence: CATSRGQGRETQYF. The CDR3 DNA reads as TGTGCCACCAGCAGGGGACAGGGGAGGGAGACCCAGTACTTC. Variable domain in full (rest from reference TRBV15 and TRBJ2-5): DAMVIQNPRYQVTQFGKPVTLSCSQTLNHNVMYWYQQKSSQAPKLLFHYYDKDFNNEADTPDNFQSRRPNTSFCFLDIRSPGLGDTAMYLCATSRGQGRETQYFGPGTRLLVL.

The chain links TRBV5-1 to TRBJ2-7, with 12 bases aligning to TRBD2. The CDR3 contains 15 residues. Germline values: CDR1 SGHRS, CDR2 YFSETQ. The V and J ends lost 5 bases and 1 base, in that order; junction bases with no gene match: 4. The CDR3 sequence is CASSRGLAGSYEQYF. CDR3 in DNA: TGCGCCAGCAGTCGGGGACTAGCGGGTTCCTACGAGCAGTACTTC.

The rearrangement links TRBV29-1 to TRBJ2-3, with 11 bases aligning to TRBD2. Per germline, CDR1 SQVTM and CDR2 ANQGSEA. Losses at the gene ends were 3 bases for V and 3 bases for J; bases not matched to a gene: 8. This CDR3 is built from 16 residues. CDR3 coding DNA: TGCAGCGTTGATGTTCTAGCGGGAGGAGGTACAGATACGCAGTATTTT. It codes for CSVDVLAGGGTDTQYF.

CDR3 sequence reads: CASSFSGGVDYGYTF. The CDR3 coding sequence is TGTGCCAGCAGCTTTTCCGGAGGGGTTGACTATGGCTACACCTTC. The gene calls are TRBV5-8 and TRBJ1-2, with a possible D match to TRBD1 (5 bases). CDR3 length: 15 residues. Per germline, CDR1 SGHTS and CDR2 YDEGEE. The V and J ends lost 2 bases and 3 bases respectively, with 14 bases between them.

The chain combines TRBV6-1 with TRBJ2-2, with 9 bases aligning to TRBD2. V shed 2 bases and J 0 bases; nucleotides not matched to a gene: 7. This CDR3 is built from 18 residues. The germline gives CDR1 MNHNS, CDR2 SASEGT. CDR3 amino acids: CASSERASGTPNTGELFF. In DNA form, the CDR3 reads TGTGCCAGCAGTGAAAGGGCTAGCGGGACCCCGAACACCGGGGAGCTGTTTTTT.

The chain is built from TRBV2 and TRBJ1-6; tentative D call: TRBD1 (5 bases). Germline V gene data show CDR1 as SNHLY and CDR2 as FYNNEI. V was clipped by 3 bases and J by 10 bases, with 13 bases between them. The CDR3 spans 14 residues. CDR3 in DNA: TGTGCCAGCAGTGAGACTCAGGGACTATCACCCCTCCACTTT. Its translation: CASSETQGLSPLHF. The complete variable domain, with remaining parts taken from reference TRBV2 and TRBJ1-6, reads EPEVTQTPSHQVTQMGQEVILRCVPISNHLYFYWYRQILGQKVEFLVSFYNNEISEKSEIFDDQFSVERPDGSNFTLKIRSTKLEDSAMYFCASSETQGLSPLHFGNGTRLTVT.

Comment on this clone: The identical CDR3 is also encoded by other nucleotide sequences in the sample. The chain carries TRBV5-1 and TRBJ2-7, with 13 bases matching TRBD2. Germline lookup yields CDR1 SGHRS and CDR2 YFSETQ. Trimming removed 2 bases from V and 4 bases from J; junction bases left unmatched: 3. This CDR3 comprises 15 residues. The CDR3 protein is CASSLRTSGSYEQYF. CDR3 DNA: TGCGCCAGCAGCTTACGGACTAGCGGGAGTTACGAGCAGTACTTC.

V gene TRBV21-1 combines with J gene TRBJ1-2. TRBV21-1 is classified as a pseudogene. The CDR3 spans 13 residues. The CDR3 coding sequence is TGTGCCAGCGCCCAAGTGGACTTCTATGGCTACACCTTC. Amino acids: CASAQVDFYGYTF.